This TCR beta chain was recorded in a study of metastatic and nonmetastatic thyroid tumors. Overall study context: From malignant and benign thyroid patients, repertoires in blood and in tumor or nodule tissue were compared.

Thyroid surgery was performed in patients who had received no treatment beforehand. In the case of this clone: Its target is not known.

The germline V and J ends were trimmed by 1 base and 5 bases, with 8 bases remaining between them. The V gene's germline CDR1 is MDHEN and CDR2 SYDVKM. CDR3 length: 13 amino acids. In the authors' workflow: A classifier of distant metastasis in papillary thyroid cancer was built from CDR3 differences (across clinicopathological groups). TCRdb re-processed the PCR reads through MiXCR. What appears here as the V and J calls and clone size reflects TCRdb's work, not the paper's. This sample has around 20,000 clones, with roughly 23% found just once. The study's findings and limits: A significant increase in TCR beta diversity was reportedly seen in malignant thyroid tumors relative to benign nodules, in blood and tumor.

The origin of this receptor is a female donor with papillary thyroid cancer or a benign thyroid nodule (not recorded which). Some clones in this sample may be carry-over from other donors' samples. The specimen sequenced was tumor tissue. The chain is built from TRBV28 and TRBJ1-1, with D perhaps matching TRBD1 (5 bases). CDR3 coding DNA: TGTGCCAGCAGTTTATATAGGGGAACTGAAGCTTTCTTT. As protein: CASSLYRGTEAFF. The variable domain in full, with the rest retrieved from reference TRBV28 and TRBJ1-1, is DVKVTQSSRYLVKRTGEKVFLECVQDMDHENMFWYRQDPGLGLRLIYFSYDVKMKEKGDIPEGYSVSREKKERFSLILESASTNQTSMYLCASSLYRGTEAFFGQGTRLTVV.